The clone carrying this TCR beta chain was seen once. Antigen: not known. This record comes from a study of graft-versus-host responses after intestinal transplantation. Study-level points and caveats: Elevated graft-versus-host to host-versus-graft clonal ratios in allografts were recorded for patients with graft-donor T cell macrochimerism. Marrow from the recipient contained GvH clones, some of which had appeared first in ileum or blood.

This CDR3 region has 14 residues. CDR1 is SGHDT and CDR2 is YYEEEE in the germline V gene. Trimming removed 6 bases from V and 4 bases from J; junction bases left unmatched: 5. Libraries were prepared by immunoSEQ multiplex PCR; TCRdb keeps only in-frame clonotypes and omits some of them. The sample comprises over 80,000 clones, roughly nine tenths of which are singletons, and more than 0.15% rests with the top ten. The sequence was obtained from a human donor who was the organ donor for an intestinal transplant. The rearrangement links TRBV5-6 to TRBJ2-2; 8 nucleotides align to TRBD1. This sample comprised unstimulated CD4+ T cells sorted from spleen or lymph node cells, obtained before transplant. The CDR3 DNA reads TGTGCCAGCAAACAGACAGGGGCCACCGGGGAGCTGTTTTTT. Protein: CASKQTGATGELFF.